The 14 T cell receptor beta chains below come from one sample, sequenced in a study of human T cells and chemical hapten exposure. Time point indicated: pre-sensitization, week 0. Treatment: therapeutic diphenylcyclopropenone sensitization with weekly scalp DPC. TCRdb re-called the RACE reads with MiXCR, one entry per CDR3 protein. The sample yields around 380,000 distinct CDR3 sequences, around 5.5% seen once. Sequencing was performed on whole blood, taken in connection with sensitization to the hapten diphenylcyclopropenone (DPC). These TCRs come from a woman aged 18-29 years with alopecia areata. Some clones in this sample may be carry-over from other donors' samples.

This clonotype was seen at least ten times. This chain uses TRBV12-3 or TRBV12-4 with TRBJ1-3; 8 bases are shared with TRBD1. This CDR3 comprises 16 residues. Trimming cost V 5 bases and J 0 bases; bases outside gene matches: 6. DNA for the CDR3: TGTGCCAGCAGTCCCCGACAGGGGATCTCTGGAAACACCATATATTTT. This codes for CASSPRQGISGNTIYF.

This clonotype was detected many times. The chain links TRBV7-3 to TRBJ2-1; D perhaps matches TRBD2 (6 bases). The CDR3 has 15 residues. Between the trimmed V and J ends, which lost 2 bases and 5 bases, there was a span of 13 bases. CDR1 is SGHTA, CDR2 FQGTGA, per germline. The chain's CDR3 is CASSLSGGVHNEQFF. As DNA, the CDR3 is TGTGCCAGCAGCTTATCCGGGGGAGTCCACAATGAGCAGTTCTTC. Based on the CDR3 plus reference TRBV7-3 and TRBJ2-1, the full variable domain is GAGVSQTPSNKVTEKGKYVELRCDPISGHTALYWYRQSLGQGPEFLIYFQGTGAADDSGLPNDRFFAVRPEGSVSTLKIQRTERGDSAVYLCASSLSGGVHNEQFFGPGTRLTVL.

In its sample, this clonotype was seen a few times. The chain has TRBV6-2 or TRBV6-3 and TRBJ2-7, with a weak D call TRBD2 (6 bases). V was clipped by 4 bases and J by 2 bases, with 18 bases between them. Germline V gives CDR1 MNHEY, CDR2 SVGEGT. This CDR3 has 16 residues. CDR3 loop: CASSSPGDGGTYEQYF. CDR3 nucleotides: TGTGCCAGCAGTTCACCGGGGGACGGGGGTACCTACGAGCAGTACTTC.

This clonotype occurred a few times. The V gene is TRBV4-2, the J gene TRBJ1-6, with no clear D. The V gene lost 4 bases and the J gene lost 4 bases, with 23 bases spanning the gap. CDR1 and CDR2 from the germline V gene are LGHNA and YNFKEQ. The CDR3 length is 19 residues. The CDR3 DNA is TGTGCCAGCAGCCCGCAAGCCCAGAGAAGGGTGGGTTATAATTCACCCCTCCACTTT. Translating gives CASSPQAQRRVGYNSPLHF.

This clonotype was seen repeatedly, ten times or more. The chain joins TRBV2 to TRBJ2-4, with D perhaps TRBD1 or TRBD2 (5 bases each). In germline, CDR1 is SNHLY, CDR2 FYNNEI. The V and J ends lost 3 bases and 8 bases respectively, with 17 bases between them. This CDR3 has 15 residues. The CDR3 sequence: CASSDFTGRLDIQYF. CDR3 nucleotides: TGTGCCAGCAGTGATTTTACGGGACGCTTAGACATTCAGTACTTC.

There are many counts of this clonotype. The V and J genes are TRBV7-3 and TRBJ1-1, with 7 positions matching TRBD1. The CDR3 consists of 12 residues. Germline V gives CDR1 SGHTA, CDR2 FQGTGA. V gave up 5 bases and J gave up 11 bases; unmatched junction bases: 8. CDR3 loop: CASSAGQERAFF. CDR3 DNA: TGTGCCAGCAGCGCAGGACAGGAAAGGGCTTTCTTT.

In this sample, this clonotype turned up a few times. The J gene is TRBJ2-5, the V gene TRBV7-6; 10 positions agree with TRBD1. This CDR3 region has 17 residues. In germline, CDR1 is SGHVS, CDR2 FNYEAQ. V lost 0 bases and J lost 3; bases outside the gene matches: 7. The CDR3 DNA reads as TGTGCCAGCAGCTTAGCGGGGGGGACAGGGGAGGAAGAGACCCAGTACTTC. It yields the protein CASSLAGGTGEEETQYF.

This clonotype was recorded at least ten times. The genes are TRBV11-2 and TRBJ1-1; D gene ambiguous. The CDR3 covers 13 residues. Trimming took 0 bases from V and 3 from J, leaving 5 bases between them. Germline V gives CDR1 SGHAT, CDR2 FQNNGV. In DNA form, the CDR3 reads TGTGCCAGCAGCTTAGACCGTCACACTGAAGCTTTCTTT. Encoded protein: CASSLDRHTEAFF.

This clonotype was detected ten times or more. The J gene is TRBJ2-3, the V gene TRBV7-9; D gene unclear. Germline V gene lookup returns CDR1 SEHNR and CDR2 FQNEAQ (reference sequence). V was trimmed by 1 base and J by 0 bases, leaving 8 bases between them. This CDR3 comprises 15 residues. The DNA for the CDR3 is TGTGCCAGCAGCTTAGGTCAGACTAGCACAGATACGCAGTATTTT. It yields the protein CASSLGQTSTDTQYF.

This clonotype has a handful of counts. The chain links TRBV9 to TRBJ2-1; the match to TRBD2 covers 8 bases. The ends lost 4 bases at V and 9 bases at J; junction bases unmatched: 15. Germline V gene sequence: CDR1 SGDLS, CDR2 YYNGEE. This CDR3 is built from 16 residues. CDR3 loop: CASSPTGTRDVGEQFF. The CDR3 DNA follows: TGTGCCAGCAGCCCGACCGGGACTAGGGACGTGGGTGAGCAGTTCTTC.

This chain links TRBV5-1 with TRBJ1-1, with 9 bases that match TRBD1. From germline, CDR1 is SGHRS and CDR2 YFSETQ. This CDR3 has 14 residues. The J segment lost 8 bases and the V segment lost 3 bases, leaving 8 bases of the junction unmatched. CDR3: CASSSSGTGSEAFF. As DNA, the CDR3 is TGCGCCAGCAGCTCGTCCGGGACAGGGTCCGAAGCTTTCTTT.

This clonotype occurred a few times. The CDR3 loop reads CASSLSPPRETQYF. The CDR3 coding sequence is TGTGCCAGCAGTTTGAGCCCACCGCGAGAGACCCAGTACTTC. V is TRBV28 and J is TRBJ2-5; no definite D call. The CDR3 spans 14 residues. The germline V and J ends were trimmed by 3 bases and 4 bases, with 12 bases remaining between them. The germline V gene encodes CDR1 MDHEN and CDR2 SYDVKM.

J is TRBJ2-3 and V is TRBV5-1, with D perhaps matching TRBD1 (5 bases). Germline CDR1 and CDR2: SGHRS and YFSETQ. Trimming left V 0 bases short and J 5 bases short, with 7 bases between. The CDR3 spans 13 residues. The CDR3 is CASSLVQVDTQYF. CDR3 bases: TGCGCCAGCAGCTTGGTACAGGTAGATACGCAGTATTTT.

This clonotype has a handful of counts. This sequence joins TRBV9 and TRBJ2-3; D may match TRBD1 or TRBD2 (6 bases each). The germline V gene encodes CDR1 SGDLS and CDR2 YYNGEE. V dropped 4 bases and J dropped 1 base, with 19 bases sitting between them. The CDR3 extends over 17 amino acids. The CDR3 DNA follows: TGTGCCAGCAGCTACAACCCGGAGGGGGAGGGCACAGATACGCAGTATTTT. This gives the protein CASSYNPEGEGTDTQYF.